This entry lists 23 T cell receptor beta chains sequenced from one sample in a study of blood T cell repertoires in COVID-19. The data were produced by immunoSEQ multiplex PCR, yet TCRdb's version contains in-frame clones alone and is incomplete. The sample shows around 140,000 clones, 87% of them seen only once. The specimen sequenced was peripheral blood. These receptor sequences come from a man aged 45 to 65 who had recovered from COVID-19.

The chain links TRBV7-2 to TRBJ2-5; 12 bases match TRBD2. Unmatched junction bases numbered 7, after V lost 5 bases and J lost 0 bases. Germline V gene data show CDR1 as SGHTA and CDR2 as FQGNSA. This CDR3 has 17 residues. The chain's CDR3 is CASSTGLAGRYQETQYF. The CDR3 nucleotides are TGTGCCAGCAGCACAGGACTAGCGGGGAGGTACCAAGAGACCCAGTACTTC. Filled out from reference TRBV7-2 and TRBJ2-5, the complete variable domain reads GAGVSQSPSNKVTEKGKDVELRCDPISGHTALYWYRQSLGQGLEFLIYFQGNSAPDKSGLPSDRFSAERTGGSVSTLTIQRTQQEDSAVYLCASSTGLAGRYQETQYFGPGTRLLVL.

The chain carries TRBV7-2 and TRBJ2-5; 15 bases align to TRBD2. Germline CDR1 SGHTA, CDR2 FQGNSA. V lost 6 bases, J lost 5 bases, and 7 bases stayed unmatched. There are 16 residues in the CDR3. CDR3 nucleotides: TGTGCCAGCAGTTCCGGACTAGCGGGGGGGGCGGAGACCCAGTACTTC. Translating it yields CASSSGLAGGAETQYF.

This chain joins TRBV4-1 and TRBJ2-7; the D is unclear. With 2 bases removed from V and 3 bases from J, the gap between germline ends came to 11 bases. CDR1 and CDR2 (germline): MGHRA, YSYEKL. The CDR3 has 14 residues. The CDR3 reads CASSQRSTSYEQYF. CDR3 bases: TGCGCCAGCAGCCAACGGAGCACCAGCTACGAGCAGTACTTC.

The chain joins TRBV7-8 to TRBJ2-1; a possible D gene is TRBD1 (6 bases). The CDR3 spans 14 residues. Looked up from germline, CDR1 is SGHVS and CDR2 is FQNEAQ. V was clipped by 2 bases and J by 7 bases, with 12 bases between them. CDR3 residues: CASSLNRDKNEQFF. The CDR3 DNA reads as TGTGCCAGCAGCTTAAATCGGGACAAGAATGAGCAGTTCTTC.

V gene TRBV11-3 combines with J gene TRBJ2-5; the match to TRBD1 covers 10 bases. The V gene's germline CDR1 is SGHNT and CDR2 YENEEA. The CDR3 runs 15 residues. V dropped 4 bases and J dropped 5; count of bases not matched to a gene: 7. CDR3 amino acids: CASSSRTGGLETQYF. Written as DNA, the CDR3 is TGTGCCAGCAGCTCGCGGACAGGGGGTTTGGAGACCCAGTACTTC.

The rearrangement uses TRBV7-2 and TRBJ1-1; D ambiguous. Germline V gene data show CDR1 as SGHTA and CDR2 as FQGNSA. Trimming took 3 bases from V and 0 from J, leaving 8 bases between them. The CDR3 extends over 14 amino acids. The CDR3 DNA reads TGTGCCAGCAGCTTGGGCAGCATGAACACTGAAGCTTTCTTT. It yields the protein CASSLGSMNTEAFF.

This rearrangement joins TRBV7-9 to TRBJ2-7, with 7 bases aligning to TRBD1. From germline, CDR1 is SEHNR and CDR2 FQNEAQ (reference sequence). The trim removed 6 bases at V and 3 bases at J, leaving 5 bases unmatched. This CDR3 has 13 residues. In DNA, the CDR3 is TGTGCCAGCAGAAGTTCAGGGGGCTACGAGCAGTACTTC. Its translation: CASRSSGGYEQYF.

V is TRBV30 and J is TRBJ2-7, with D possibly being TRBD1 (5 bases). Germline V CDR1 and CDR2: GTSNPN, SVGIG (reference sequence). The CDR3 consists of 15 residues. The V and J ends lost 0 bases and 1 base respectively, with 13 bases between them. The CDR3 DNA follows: TGTGCCTGGAGTGTACCGGCAGGGTCTTCCTACGAGCAGTACTTC. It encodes CAWSVPAGSSYEQYF. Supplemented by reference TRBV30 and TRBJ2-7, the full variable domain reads SQTIHQWPATLVQPVGSPLSLECTVEGTSNPNLYWYRQAAGRGLQLLFYSVGIGQISSEVPQNLSASRPQDRQFILSSKKLLLSDSGFYLCAWSVPAGSSYEQYFGPGTRLTVT.

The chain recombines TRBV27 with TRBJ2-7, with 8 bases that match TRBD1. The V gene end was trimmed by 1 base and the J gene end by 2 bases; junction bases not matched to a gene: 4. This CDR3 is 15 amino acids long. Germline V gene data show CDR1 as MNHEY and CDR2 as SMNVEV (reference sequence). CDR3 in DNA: TGTGCCAGCAGTTTATTAGGGACAGGCCCCTACGAGCAGTACTTC. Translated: CASSLLGTGPYEQYF.

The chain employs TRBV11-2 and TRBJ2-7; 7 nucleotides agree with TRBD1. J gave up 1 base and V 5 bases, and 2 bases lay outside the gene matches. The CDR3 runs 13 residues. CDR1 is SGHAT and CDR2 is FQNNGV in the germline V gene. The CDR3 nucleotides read TGTGCCAGCAGCCAGGGACAGTCCTACGAGCAGTACTTC. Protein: CASSQGQSYEQYF. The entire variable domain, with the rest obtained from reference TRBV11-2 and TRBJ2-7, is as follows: EAGVAQSPRYKIIEKRQSVAFWCNPISGHATLYWYQQILGQGPKLLIQFQNNGVVDDSQLPKDRFSAERLKGVDSTLKIQPAKLEDSAVYLCASSQGQSYEQYFGPGTRLTVT.

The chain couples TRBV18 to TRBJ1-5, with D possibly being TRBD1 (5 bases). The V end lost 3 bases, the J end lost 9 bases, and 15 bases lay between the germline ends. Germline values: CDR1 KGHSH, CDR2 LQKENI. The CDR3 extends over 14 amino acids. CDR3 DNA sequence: TGTGCCAGCTCACCGGGGCAGGAGAAAAGGCCCCAGCATTTT. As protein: CASSPGQEKRPQHF.

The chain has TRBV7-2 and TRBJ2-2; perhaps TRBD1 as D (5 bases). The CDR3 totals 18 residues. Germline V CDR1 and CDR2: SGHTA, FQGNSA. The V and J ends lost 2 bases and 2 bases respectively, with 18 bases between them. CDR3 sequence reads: CASSLSSYRLLNTGELFF. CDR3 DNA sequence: TGTGCCAGCAGCTTATCGTCGTACAGGTTATTAAACACCGGGGAGCTGTTTTTT.

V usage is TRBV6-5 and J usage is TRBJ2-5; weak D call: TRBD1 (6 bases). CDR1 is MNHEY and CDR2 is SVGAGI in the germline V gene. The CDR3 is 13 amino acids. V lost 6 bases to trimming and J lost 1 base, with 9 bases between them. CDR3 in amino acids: CASRDRFQETQYF. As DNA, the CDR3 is TGTGCCAGCAGGGACAGATTCCAAGAGACCCAGTACTTC.

The CDR3 here is CSVARSTRYTDTQYF. CDR3 DNA: TGCAGCGTCGCACGGAGTACCCGATACACAGATACGCAGTATTTT. The V and J genes are TRBV29-1 and TRBJ2-3; D remains ambiguous. V was clipped by 6 bases and J by 2 bases, with 18 bases between them. Germline assignment: CDR1 SQVTM and CDR2 ANQGSEA. This CDR3 has 15 amino acids.

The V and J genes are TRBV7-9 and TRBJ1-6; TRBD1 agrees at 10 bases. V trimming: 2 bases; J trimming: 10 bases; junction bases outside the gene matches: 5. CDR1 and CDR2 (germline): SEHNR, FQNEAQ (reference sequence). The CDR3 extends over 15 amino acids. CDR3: CASSLRQGANSPLHF. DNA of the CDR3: TGTGCCAGCAGCTTAAGACAGGGGGCGAACTCACCCCTCCACTTT.

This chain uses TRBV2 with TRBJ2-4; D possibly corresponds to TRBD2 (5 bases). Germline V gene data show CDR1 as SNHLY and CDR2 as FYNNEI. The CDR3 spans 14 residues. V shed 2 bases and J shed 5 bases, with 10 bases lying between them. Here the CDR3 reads CASSELARENIQYF. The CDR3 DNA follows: TGTGCCAGCAGTGAACTAGCCCGAGAAAACATTCAGTACTTC.

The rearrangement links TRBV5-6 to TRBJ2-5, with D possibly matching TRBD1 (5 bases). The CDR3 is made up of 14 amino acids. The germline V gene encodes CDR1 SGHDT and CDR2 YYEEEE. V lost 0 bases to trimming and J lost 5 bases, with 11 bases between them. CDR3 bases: TGTGCCAGCAGCTTGGGGGGCAGTCGGGAGACCCAGTACTTC. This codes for CASSLGGSRETQYF.

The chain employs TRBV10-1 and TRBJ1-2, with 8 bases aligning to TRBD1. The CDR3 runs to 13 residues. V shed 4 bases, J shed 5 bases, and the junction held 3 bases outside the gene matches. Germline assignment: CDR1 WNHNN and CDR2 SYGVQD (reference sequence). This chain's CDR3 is CASSGDRNYGYTF. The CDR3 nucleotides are TGCGCCAGCAGTGGGGACAGGAATTATGGCTACACCTTC.

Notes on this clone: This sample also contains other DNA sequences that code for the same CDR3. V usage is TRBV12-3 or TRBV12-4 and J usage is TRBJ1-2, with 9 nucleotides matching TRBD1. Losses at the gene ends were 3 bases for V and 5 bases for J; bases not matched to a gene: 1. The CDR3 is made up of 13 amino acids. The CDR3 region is CASSLDRGYGYTF. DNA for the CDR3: TGTGCCAGCAGTTTGGACAGGGGATATGGCTACACCTTC.

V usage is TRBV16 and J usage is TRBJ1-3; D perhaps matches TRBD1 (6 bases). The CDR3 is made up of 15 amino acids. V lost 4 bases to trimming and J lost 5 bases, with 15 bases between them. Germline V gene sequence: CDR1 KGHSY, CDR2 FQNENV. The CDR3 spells CASSLAGDIRNTIYF. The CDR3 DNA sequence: TGTGCCAGCAGCCTCGCAGGGGACATCCGAAACACCATATATTTT.

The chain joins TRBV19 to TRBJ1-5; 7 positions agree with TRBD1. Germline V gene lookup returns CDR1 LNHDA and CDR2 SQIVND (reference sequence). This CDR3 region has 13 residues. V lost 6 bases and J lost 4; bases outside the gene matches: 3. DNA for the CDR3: TGTGCCAGTAGGACACAGGGGAATCAGCCCCAGCATTTT. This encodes CASRTQGNQPQHF.

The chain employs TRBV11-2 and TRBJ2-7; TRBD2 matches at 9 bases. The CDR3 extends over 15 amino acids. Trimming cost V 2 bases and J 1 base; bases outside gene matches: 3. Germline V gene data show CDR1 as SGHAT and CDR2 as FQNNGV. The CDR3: CASSLLLAGSYEQYF. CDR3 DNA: TGTGCCAGCAGCTTACTCCTAGCGGGGTCCTACGAGCAGTACTTC. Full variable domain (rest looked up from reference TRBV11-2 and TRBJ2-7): EAGVAQSPRYKIIEKRQSVAFWCNPISGHATLYWYQQILGQGPKLLIQFQNNGVVDDSQLPKDRFSAERLKGVDSTLKIQPAKLEDSAVYLCASSLLLAGSYEQYFGPGTRLTVT.

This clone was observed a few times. CDR3 nucleotides: TGTGCCAGCAGTTTAAAGGGGTACACTGAAGCTTTCTTT. It specifies CASSLKGYTEAFF. This chain joins TRBV12-3 or TRBV12-4 and TRBJ1-1; TRBD1 is a possible D gene (5 bases). CDR3 length equals 13 residues. The V gene lost 2 bases and the J gene lost 3 bases, with 7 bases spanning the gap.